This TCR beta chain was captured in a study of cytomegalovirus exposure and HLA in healthy donors. The CDR3 is 12 amino acids. V gave up 6 bases and J gave up 5 bases, with 10 bases separating them. Germline CDR1 is MNHNS and CDR2 is SASEGT. Data came from immunoSEQ multiplex PCR; TCRdb stores just in-frame clones and leaves some out. Counted here are around 170,000 clones, around 84% occurring once; the ten biggest clones make up 16%. The source material was PBMCs. The rearrangement uses TRBV6-1 and TRBJ2-5; D not resolved. This receptor was identified in a man between 18 and 29 years old in good health and CMV-seropositive. The CDR3 loop is CASSRVHETQYF. The CDR3 nucleotides are TGTGCCAGCAGCCGGGTCCATGAGACCCAGTACTTC.